The rows below give T cell receptor beta chains drawn from one sample of a study of T cell changes during pregnancy in multiple sclerosis. This table comes from immunoSEQ multiplex PCR, and its TCRdb copy is limited to in-frame clones, with some not included. The sample comprises roughly 57,000 clones, 80% to 95% of which are singletons, and 0.64% rests with the top ten. The specimen was CD4+ T cells from peripheral blood mononuclear cells, collected after pregnancy. The receptors were sampled from a female donor with multiple sclerosis, enrolled in a pregnancy study. Each CDR3 is given with its conserved first and last residue. D genes are given only for firm matches. Part of the rows lack a size; the others show once, few, many or a class for expanded clones.

-,TRBV4-3,TRBJ1-1,-,CASSQDPVNTEAFF,TGCGCCAGCAGCCAAGATCCGGTGAACACTGAAGCTTTCTTT
-,TRBV18,TRBJ1-4,-,CASSPPGRTNEKLFF,TGTGCCAGCTCACCACCGGGGAGGACTAATGAAAAACTGTTTTTT
-,TRBV9,TRBJ1-3,-,CASSVEGLSGNTIYF,TGTGCCAGCAGCGTAGAGGGACTCTCTGGAAACACCATATATTTT
TRBD1,TRBV5-6,TRBJ1-4,-,CASSRGRDRIENEKLFF,TGTGCCAGCAGCCGGGGCCGGGACAGAATCGAAAATGAAAAACTGTTTTTT
TRBD1,TRBV19,TRBJ1-1,-,CASNLGQTFNTEAFF,TGTGCCAGTAACCTGGGACAGACGTTTAACACTGAAGCTTTCTTT
-,TRBV5-4,TRBJ1-1,-,CASSAARGGSTEAFF,TGTGCCAGCAGCGCGGCGAGAGGGGGTTCCACTGAAGCTTTCTTT
TRBD2,TRBV7-2,TRBJ2-7,-,CASRGGGFTYEQYF,TGTGCCAGCAGGGGCGGGGGGTTTACGTACGAGCAGTACTTC
-,TRBV2,TRBJ2-5,-,CASSALGGETQYF,TGTGCCAGCAGTGCTCTTGGAGGAGAGACCCAGTACTTC
-,TRBV7-2,TRBJ1-4,once,CASRRGFDEKLFF,TGTGCCAGCAGGCGAGGGTTCGACGAAAAACTGTTTTTT
-,TRBV30,TRBJ1-1,-,CAWSHLDTEAFF,TGTGCCTGGAGTCACTTAGACACTGAAGCTTTCTTT
TRBD1,TRBV4-1,TRBJ2-7,-,CASRKDRGGEQYF,TGCGCCAGCAGAAAGGACAGGGGAGGTGAGCAGTACTTC
-,TRBV5-4,TRBJ1-2,medium-sized,CASSPGGWAGGAYGYTF,TGTGCCAGCAGCCCCGGGGGATGGGCGGGCGGGGCCTATGGCTACACCTTC
-,TRBV25-1,TRBJ2-7,-,CASSDSAGGTYEQYF,TGTGCCAGCAGTGATTCGGCAGGGGGGACCTACGAGCAGTACTTC
TRBD2,TRBV7-9,TRBJ2-3,-,CASSLGLAGGLDTQYF,TGTGCCAGCAGCTTAGGCCTAGCGGGGGGTCTGGATACGCAGTATTTT
-,TRBV2,TRBJ1-2,-,CASSAGSTAHPNYGYTF,TGTGCCAGCAGCGCCGGGTCGACAGCACACCCTAACTATGGCTACACCTTC
TRBD1,TRBV14,TRBJ1-2,-,CASSQKGQGGYGYTF,TGTGCCAGCAGCCAGAAGGGACAGGGGGGCTATGGCTACACCTTC
-,TRBV7-9,TRBJ2-7,-,CASSATGNGEQYF,TGTGCCAGCAGCGCTACCGGGAATGGCGAGCAGTACTTC
TRBD1,TRBV4-2,TRBJ2-2,-,CASSQGAGGNTGELFF,TGTGCCAGCAGCCAAGGGGCAGGGGGTAACACCGGGGAGCTGTTTTTT
-,TRBV5-1,TRBJ1-4,-,CASSQQGDNEKLFF,TGCGCCAGCAGCCAACAGGGAGATAATGAAAAACTGTTTTTT
-,TRBV7-9,TRBJ1-1,-,CASSLGQNTEAFF,TGTGCCAGCAGCTTAGGACAAAACACTGAAGCTTTCTTT
TRBD2,TRBV2,TRBJ2-3,few,CASRWRGVTDTQYF,TGTGCCAGTAGGTGGCGGGGGGTTACAGATACGCAGTATTTT
-,TRBV6-6,TRBJ1-6,once,CAPDIAGSNSPLHF,TGTGCCCCGGACATAGCCGGAAGTAATTCACCCCTCCACTTT
-,TRBV7-2,TRBJ1-1,-,CASSSFRVSNTEAFF,TGTGCCAGCAGCTCCTTCAGGGTATCGAACACTGAAGCTTTCTTT
TRBD2,TRBV27,TRBJ2-5,-,CASSLSATSGYSQYF,TGTGCCAGCAGTTTATCGGCGACTAGCGGGTATTCCCAGTACTTC
-,TRBV30,TRBJ1-1,-,CAWSVGVKAFF,TGTGCCTGGAGTGTAGGGGTTAAAGCTTTCTTT
-,TRBV2,TRBJ1-1,-,CASSGQGIGNTEAFF,TGTGCCAGCAGTGGGCAGGGAATCGGGAACACTGAAGCTTTCTTT
-,TRBV18,TRBJ1-3,few,CASSRPDRLTSGNTIYF,TGTGCCAGCTCACGACCTGACAGGTTGACCTCTGGAAACACCATATATTTT
-,TRBV19,TRBJ1-3,-,CASRFLSGNTIYF,TGTGCCAGTAGGTTTCTCTCTGGAAACACCATATATTTT
TRBD1,TRBV30,TRBJ1-2,-,CAWDRGGGYTF,TGTGCCTGGGACAGGGGTGGTGGCTACACCTTC
-,TRBV6-1,TRBJ1-1,-,CASSAQATSEAFF,TGTGCCAGCAGTGCTCAGGCGACCTCTGAAGCTTTCTTT
-,TRBV27,TRBJ2-5,-,CASSPRGGKETQYF,TGTGCCAGCAGTCCTAGGGGTGGCAAAGAGACCCAGTACTTC
TRBD1,TRBV5-6,TRBJ1-2,-,CASSNDRGRGYTF,TGTGCCAGCAGCAATGACAGGGGCCGGGGCTACACCTTC
TRBD1,TRBV19,TRBJ2-3,-,CASSFSRTGGVGSTDTQYF,TGTGCCAGTAGTTTCAGTAGGACAGGGGGCGTAGGATCCACAGATACGCAGTATTTT
-,TRBV5-4,TRBJ1-3,few,CASSSHSTGNTIYF,TGTGCCAGCAGCTCCCACAGTACTGGAAACACCATATATTTT
-,TRBV6-5,TRBJ1-3,-,CASSGTRSSGNTIYF,TGTGCCAGCAGTGGCACAAGATCCTCTGGAAACACCATATATTTT
TRBD2,TRBV7-9,TRBJ2-2,-,CASSLFRTSNTGELFF,TGTGCCAGCAGCTTATTTCGGACTAGCAACACCGGGGAGCTGTTTTTT
TRBD1,TRBV7-6,TRBJ1-2,-,CASSPGTELYGYTF,TGTGCCAGCAGCCCCGGGACAGAACTATATGGCTACACCTTC
-,TRBV29-1,TRBJ1-1,-,CSVIGQLNTEAFF,TGCAGCGTTATAGGACAGCTGAACACTGAAGCTTTCTTT
TRBD2,TRBV4-3,TRBJ2-3,-,CASSQQLAGEDTQYF,TGCGCCAGCAGCCAACAACTAGCGGGGGAAGATACGCAGTATTTT
-,TRBV5-1,TRBJ1-2,-,CASSDTMGSPGYTF,TGCGCCAGCAGCGACACGATGGGCAGTCCTGGCTACACCTTC
-,TRBV7-2,TRBJ2-7,-,CASSLVPESSYEQYF,TGTGCCAGCAGCTTAGTTCCTGAGAGCTCCTACGAGCAGTACTTC
-,TRBV7-3,TRBJ2-3,once,CASSLSPSVGATDTQYF,TGTGCCAGCAGCTTATCCCCGTCAGTTGGGGCCACAGATACGCAGTATTTT
-,TRBV9,TRBJ2-3,-,CASSQTGSSTDTQYF,TGTGCCAGCAGCCAAACAGGGTCTAGCACAGATACGCAGTATTTT
TRBD1,TRBV19,TRBJ2-7,-,CASSIAGQGTTYEQYF,TGTGCCAGTAGTATCGCCGGACAGGGCACTACCTACGAGCAGTACTTC
-,TRBV29-1,TRBJ1-2,-,CSVQSGQLNYGYTF,TGCAGCGTTCAATCAGGGCAATTGAACTATGGCTACACCTTC
-,TRBV10-3,TRBJ1-2,-,CAISAGNYGYTF,TGTGCCATCAGTGCAGGGAACTATGGCTACACCTTC
TRBD2,TRBV4-2,TRBJ2-4,few,CASSHVSGGKNIQYF,TGTGCCAGCAGCCACGTTAGCGGGGGGAAAAACATTCAGTACTTC
-,TRBV2,TRBJ2-3,-,CASITGGVTDTQYF,TGTGCCAGCATAACAGGGGGGGTCACAGATACGCAGTATTTT
-,TRBV29-1,TRBJ1-2,-,CSAIQGSNYGYTF,TGCAGCGCCATACAGGGATCTAACTATGGCTACACCTTC